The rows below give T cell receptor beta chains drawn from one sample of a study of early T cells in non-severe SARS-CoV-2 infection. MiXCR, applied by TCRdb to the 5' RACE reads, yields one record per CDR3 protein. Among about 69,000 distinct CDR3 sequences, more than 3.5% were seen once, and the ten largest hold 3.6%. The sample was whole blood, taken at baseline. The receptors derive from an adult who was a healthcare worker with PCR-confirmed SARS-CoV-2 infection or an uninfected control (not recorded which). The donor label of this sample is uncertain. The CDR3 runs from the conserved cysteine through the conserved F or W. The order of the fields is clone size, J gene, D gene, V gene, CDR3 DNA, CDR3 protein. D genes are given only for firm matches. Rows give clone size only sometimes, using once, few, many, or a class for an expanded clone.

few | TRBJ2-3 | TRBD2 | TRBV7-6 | TGTGCCAGCAGCTTAACTTCCGGGACTAGGAGGGTACCCCGGGATACGCAGTATTTT | CASSLTSGTRRVPRDTQYF
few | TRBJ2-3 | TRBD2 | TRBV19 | TGTGCCAGTAGTTCCGGACTAGCGGGGGGGTACTCAGATACGCAGTATTTT | CASSSGLAGGYSDTQYF
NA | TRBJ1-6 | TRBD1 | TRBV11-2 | TGTGCCAGCAGCCTTGGGACAGGGCGGTCACCCCTCCACTTT | CASSLGTGRSPLHF
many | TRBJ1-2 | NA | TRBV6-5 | TGTGCCAGCAGCCGGTTCGGCTACACCTTC | CASSRFGYTF
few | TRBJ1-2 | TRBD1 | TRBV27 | TGTGCCAGCAGACAACAGGGGGCTGGCTATGGCTACACCTTC | CASRQQGAGYGYTF
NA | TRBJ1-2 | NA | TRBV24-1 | TGTGCCACCAGTGAAGCTAACTATGGCTACACCTTC | CATSEANYGYTF
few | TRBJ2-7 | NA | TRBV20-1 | TGCAGTGCTAGAGATCAGTCGGCAGGGTCGTCCTACGAGCAGTACTTC | CSARDQSAGSSYEQYF
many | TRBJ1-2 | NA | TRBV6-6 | TGTGCCAGCAGTTACGAATATGGCTACACCTTC | CASSYEYGYTF
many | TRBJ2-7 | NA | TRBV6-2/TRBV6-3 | TGTGCCAGCACATCAAGGGGGACTCCCTCCTACGAGCAGTACTTC | CASTSRGTPSYEQYF
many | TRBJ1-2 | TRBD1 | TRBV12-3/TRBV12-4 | TGTGCCAGCAGTTCCCGGGTCAGGGGGCACTATGGCTACACCTTC | CASSSRVRGHYGYTF
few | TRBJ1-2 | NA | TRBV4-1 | TGCGCCAGCAGCCAAGGTTCAGGGGAAAACTATGGCTACACCTTC | CASSQGSGENYGYTF
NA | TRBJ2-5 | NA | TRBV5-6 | TGTGCCAGCAGCTGGGGAGCGGTCCGGGAGACCCAGTACTTC | CASSWGAVRETQYF
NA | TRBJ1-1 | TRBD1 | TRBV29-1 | TGCAGCGCCGGACAGGGGACCACTGAAGCTTTCTTT | CSAGQGTTEAFF
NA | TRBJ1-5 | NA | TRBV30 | TGTGCCTGGAGTGGGAACAGGTACCCCAATCAGCCCCAGCATTTT | CAWSGNRYPNQPQHF
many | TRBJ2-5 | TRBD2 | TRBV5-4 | TGTGCCAGCAGCCCGGGACTAGCGGAGACCCAGTACTTC | CASSPGLAETQYF
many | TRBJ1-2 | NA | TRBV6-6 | TGTGCCAGCAGACCCGCAGGGATACTAGCTAACTATGGCTACACCTTC | CASRPAGILANYGYTF
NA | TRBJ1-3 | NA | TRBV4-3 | TGCGCCAGCAGCCAAGAGCACGGTCCTTACTCTGGAAACACCATATATTTT | CASSQEHGPYSGNTIYF
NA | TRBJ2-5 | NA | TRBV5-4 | TGTGCCAGCAGCATGCGGGGTCCAGAGACCCAGTACTTC | CASSMRGPETQYF